This entry lists 17 T cell receptor beta chains sequenced from one sample in a study of T cells expressing NK-cell markers. TCRdb re-called the 5' RACE reads; one entry per CDR3 protein, DNA not given. This table lists 200,000 to 300,000 distinct CDR3 sequences. Sequenced material: blood T cells: a sorted CD56 or NKG2C T cell subset, CD4+ or CD8+ T cells, or bulk PBMC T cells (not recorded which). Receptors were obtained from a man aged 18-30 years in good health.

The gene calls are TRBV4-3 and TRBJ2-2; checking the TCRdb D call of TRBD1 is not possible without DNA. The CDR3 runs 16 residues. Germline CDR1 reads LGHNA; CDR2 reads YSLEER. The CDR3 loop is CASSPQGLGNTGELFF.

The chain is built from TRBV20-1 and TRBJ2-3; TCRdb gives TRBD2 as the D gene, but with no DNA this cannot be confirmed. Germline V lookup: CDR1 DFQATT, CDR2 SNEGSKA (reference sequence). The CDR3 spans 15 residues. The CDR3 is CSATERPRSTDTQYF.

V usage is TRBV29-1 and J usage is TRBJ2-3; TCRdb selects TRBD1, and the lack of DNA leaves this call unchecked. Germline V gives CDR1 SQVTM, CDR2 ANQGSEA. This CDR3 has 15 amino acids. The CDR3: CSADPVTGPTDTQYF.

The rearrangement links TRBV7-9 to TRBJ2-1; without DNA, the TCRdb call of TRBD2 cannot be checked. This CDR3 has 15 residues. Germline loops: CDR1 SEHNR, CDR2 FQNEAQ (reference sequence). This CDR3 reads CASSLSRLASGEQFF. Using reference TRBV7-9 and TRBJ2-1 for the parts outside the CDR3, the full variable domain is DTGVSQNPRHKITKRGQNVTFRCDPISEHNRLYWYRQTLGQGPEFLTYFQNEAQLEKSRLLSDRFSAERPKGSFSTLEIQRTEQGDSAMYLCASSLSRLASGEQFFGPGTRLTVL.

The V and J genes are TRBV20-1 and TRBJ2-7; no DNA is available, so the TRBD2 call from TCRdb remains unchecked. Looked up from germline, CDR1 is DFQATT and CDR2 is SNEGSKA (reference sequence). The CDR3 consists of 14 residues. CDR3 residues: CSASGVAGTYEQYF.

The rearrangement links TRBV7-8 to TRBJ2-7; TCRdb designates TRBD2, a call that cannot be tested without DNA. Germline values: CDR1 SGHVS, CDR2 FQNEAQ. This CDR3 is 15 amino acids long. The CDR3 loop reads CASSSRTSGLFEQYF. The full variable domain, rest sourced from reference TRBV7-8 and TRBJ2-7, is GAGVSQSPRYKVAKRGQDVALRCDPISGHVSLFWYQQALGQGPEFLTYFQNEAQLDKSGLPSDRFFAERPEGSVSTLKIQRTQQEDSAVYLCASSSRTSGLFEQYFGPGTRLTVT.

V gene TRBV20-1 combines with J gene TRBJ2-7; TCRdb proposes TRBD1, but this gene call is untestable without DNA. The germline CDR1 and CDR2 sequences are DFQATT and SNEGSKA (reference sequence). This CDR3 comprises 14 residues. The CDR3 protein is CSAVTGTGVYEQYF.

V and J are TRBV12-3 or TRBV12-4 and TRBJ2-5; TCRdb returns TRBD1, unconfirmable since there is no DNA. This CDR3 has 14 residues. CDR3: CASSTGHPQETQYF.

This chain joins TRBV14 and TRBJ1-1; TCRdb's assignment of TRBD1 cannot be checked, as there is no DNA. CDR3 size: 17 residues. CDR1 SGHDN and CDR2 FVKESK come from the germline V gene. The CDR3 loop is CASSQNAPGIPNTEAFF.

This chain connects TRBV7-2 to TRBJ2-7; TCRdb returns TRBD2, unconfirmable since there is no DNA. The CDR3 has 14 amino acids. Germline CDR1 and CDR2: SGHTA and FQGNSA. CDR3 amino acids: CASSSLAGNYEQYF.

The rearrangement joins TRBV20-1 to TRBJ1-1; TCRdb proposes TRBD1, but this gene call is untestable without DNA. The CDR3 has 12 amino acids. Germline loops: CDR1 DFQATT, CDR2 SNEGSKA (reference sequence). CDR3 in amino acids: CSRQGRRTEAFF.

This rearrangement joins TRBV12-3 or TRBV12-4 to TRBJ2-1; the TRBD1 assignment by TCRdb is unverifiable without DNA. The CDR3 totals 14 residues. CDR3 sequence: CASSWTGRDNEQFF.

V gene TRBV20-1 combines with J gene TRBJ2-3; TCRdb's D call, TRBD2, is unchecked because there is no DNA. Germline CDR1 DFQATT, CDR2 SNEGSKA (reference sequence). This CDR3 region has 18 residues. This CDR3 reads CSASLPSGRSYNTDTQYF.

The chain has TRBV20-1 and TRBJ2-1; TCRdb selects TRBD2, and the lack of DNA leaves this call unchecked. In germline, CDR1 is DFQATT, CDR2 SNEGSKA (reference sequence). The CDR3 runs to 14 residues. The CDR3 is CSPREAGGYNEQFF.

The chain uses TRBV24-1 and TRBJ2-1; the TCRdb call, TRBD1, lacks DNA for checking. The CDR3 contains 13 residues. Germline V CDR1 and CDR2: KGHDR, SFDVKD. CDR3 region: CATSDPGLREQFF.

J is TRBJ2-7 and V is TRBV6-2 or TRBV6-3. Germline V gives CDR1 MNHEY, CDR2 SVGEGT. The CDR3 runs to 14 residues. CDR3: CASKLRGEPYEQYF.

This chain links TRBV10-3 with TRBJ1-2; TCRdb's D call, TRBD1, is unchecked because there is no DNA. The CDR3 is 15 residues long. In germline, CDR1 is ENHRY, CDR2 SYGVKD. The CDR3 sequence: CAISESKQGTYGYTF.